The next 17 T cell receptor beta chains were all read from a single sample in a study of T cell responses to AZD1222 COVID-19 vaccine. TCRdb keeps only in-frame clones here, not all; method: immunoSEQ multiplex PCR. The sample shows tens of thousands of clones, approximately 90% of them seen only once. The material was peripheral blood, obtained 28 days after the second AZD1222 dose. These receptors were taken from an adult who received the AZD1222 COVID-19 vaccine.

The rearrangement joins TRBV6-4 to TRBJ2-5; 7 bases are shared with TRBD2. In germline, CDR1 is MRHNA, CDR2 SNTAGT. The CDR3 runs to 13 residues. V was pared by 3 bases and J by 2 bases, with 0 bases of the junction left unmatched. In DNA, the CDR3 is TGTGCCAGCAGTGAGCGGGAGCAAGAGACCCAGTACTTC. As protein: CASSEREQETQYF.

The chain has TRBV3-1 (or the pseudogene TRBV3-2) and TRBJ2-5; 14 positions agree with TRBD2. Trimming cost V 1 base and J 4 bases; bases outside gene matches: 2. The CDR3 length is 16 residues. Germline V gives CDR1 LGHDT, CDR2 YNNKEL (reference sequence). The CDR3 region has the DNA TGTGCCAGCAGCCAAGGGACTAGCGGGAGGCTAGAGACCCAGTACTTC. Encoded protein: CASSQGTSGRLETQYF.

This clone was seen only once. The chain couples TRBV5-4 to TRBJ1-2, with D perhaps matching TRBD1 (6 bases). The CDR3 is 15 residues long. The ends were cut back, 6 bases at V and 6 bases at J, with 21 bases in the middle. CDR1 is SGHNT and CDR2 is YYREEE in the germline V gene (reference sequence). The chain's CDR3 is CASTSGGGGWNGYTF. The CDR3 bases are TGTGCCAGCACCTCCGGTGGCGGGGGCTGGAATGGCTACACCTTC.

This rearrangement joins TRBV18 to TRBJ2-3, with no clear D. The CDR3 extends over 15 amino acids. With 5 bases removed from V and 5 bases from J, the gap between germline ends came to 17 bases. Germline-derived CDR1 and CDR2 are KGHSH and LQKENI. The DNA for the CDR3 is TGTGCCAGCTCATCGGGCCTAGGCAATATAGATACGCAGTATTTT. This encodes CASSSGLGNIDTQYF.

The chain combines TRBV2 with TRBJ2-5; 7 nucleotides align to TRBD2. Germline CDR1 and CDR2: SNHLY and FYNNEI. The CDR3 is made up of 16 amino acids. V was pared by 1 base and J by 4 bases, with 9 bases of the junction left unmatched. The DNA for the CDR3 is TGTGCCAGCAGTGAAGTAGGGAGGGCCCGAGGAGAGACCCAGTACTTC. Amino acids: CASSEVGRARGETQYF.

The chain links TRBV5-6 to TRBJ2-5; D may be TRBD1 (5 bases). Looked up from germline, CDR1 is SGHDT and CDR2 is YYEEEE. V lost 3 bases, J lost 4 bases, and 13 bases lay in between. This CDR3 is built from 14 residues. In DNA, the CDR3 is TGTGCCAGCAGCTCGGCAGGGTGGGTAGAGACCCAGTACTTC. Its protein is CASSSAGWVETQYF.

The chain employs TRBV28 and TRBJ2-3; D may be TRBD1 (5 bases). Trimming removed 3 bases from V and 1 base from J, with 11 bases in between. Germline V gene sequence: CDR1 MDHEN, CDR2 SYDVKM. This CDR3 is built from 15 residues. The DNA for the CDR3 is TGTGCCAGCAGTTTTGGCAGGACACGCACAGATACGCAGTATTTT. Amino acids: CASSFGRTRTDTQYF.

V usage is TRBV7-9 and J usage is TRBJ2-2, with D tentatively TRBD2 (6 bases). V was trimmed by 5 bases and J by 7 bases, leaving 20 bases between them. The CDR3 sequence is 16 residues long. Germline CDR1 SEHNR, CDR2 FQNEAQ (reference sequence). CDR3 loop: CASSHGGMNTGGELFF. The CDR3 DNA reads TGTGCCAGCAGCCACGGGGGTATGAACACCGGCGGGGAGCTGTTTTTT.

J is TRBJ2-7 and V is TRBV28, with 14 bases fitting TRBD2. Germline CDR1 reads MDHEN; CDR2 reads SYDVKM. V was pared by 4 bases and J by 4 bases, with 3 bases of the junction left unmatched. This CDR3 is built from 15 residues. The CDR3 nucleotides read TGTGCCAGCAGTTCGGGACTAGCGGGAGTTTACGAGCAGTACTTC. It codes for CASSSGLAGVYEQYF.

The rearrangement joins TRBV27 to TRBJ1-1; no clear D. V was pared by 2 bases and J by 1 base, with 5 bases between. This CDR3 region has 13 residues. The germline gives CDR1 MNHEY, CDR2 SMNVEV (reference sequence). CDR3 coding DNA: TGTGCCAGCAGTTTAGTTCAGAACACTGAAGCTTTCTTT. Translation gives CASSLVQNTEAFF.

As concerns this clone: The junction departs from germline at one end; a sequencing error may be responsible. The chain employs TRBV28 and TRBJ2-1; perhaps D is TRBD1 or TRBD2 (6 bases each). The CDR3 loop spans 12 amino acids. From germline, CDR1 is MDHEN and CDR2 SYDVKM. The CDR3 DNA reads as TGTGCCAGCAGTTTATCAGGAAGGGGGGTGATCTTC. Encoded protein: CASSLSGRGVIF.

V usage is TRBV11-2 and J usage is TRBJ2-1; D is ambiguous. CDR3 length equals 14 residues. V shed 2 bases and J shed 9 bases, with 14 bases lying between them. The germline gives CDR1 SGHAT, CDR2 FQNNGV. The CDR3 DNA sequence: TGTGCCAGCAGCTTATTAGTCCCCCCCGTTGAGCAGTTCTTC. This encodes CASSLLVPPVEQFF.

The genes are TRBV11-2 and TRBJ2-3; D not certain. Germline values: CDR1 SGHAT, CDR2 FQNNGV. This CDR3 region has 12 residues. V was pared by 1 base and J by 8 bases, with 7 bases between. The CDR3 sequence: CASSLVLGTQYF. As DNA, the CDR3 is TGTGCCAGCAGCTTAGTTTTGGGTACGCAGTATTTT.

The chain employs TRBV9 and TRBJ1-3; unclear D gene. This CDR3 region has 15 residues. In germline, CDR1 is SGDLS, CDR2 YYNGEE. The V and J ends lost 1 base and 2 bases respectively, with 10 bases between them. CDR3 amino acids: CASSVNGGTGNTIYF. DNA of the CDR3: TGTGCCAGCAGCGTAAACGGAGGGACTGGAAACACCATATATTTT.

This chain joins TRBV3-1 (or the pseudogene TRBV3-2) and TRBJ2-2; D not certain. CDR3 length equals 18 residues. V was pared by 2 bases and J by 0 bases, with 16 bases between. CDR1 and CDR2 (germline): LGHDT, YNNKEL (reference sequence). As DNA, the CDR3 is TGTGCCAGCAGCCAAAGACCATCTATACCCGCGAACACCGGGGAGCTGTTTTTT. This gives the protein CASSQRPSIPANTGELFF.

The rearrangement uses TRBV5-6 and TRBJ2-7; either TRBD1 or TRBD2 may fit D (5 bases each). V was pared by 2 bases and J by 11 bases, with 11 bases between. There are 11 residues in the CDR3. Germline V gene sequence: CDR1 SGHDT, CDR2 YYEEEE. The CDR3 loop is CASSLLGEEYF. The CDR3 nucleotides read TGTGCCAGCAGCTTACTAGGGGAAGAGTACTTC.

V and J are TRBV6-6 and TRBJ2-4, with D perhaps matching TRBD2 (6 bases). V gave up 2 bases and J gave up 0 bases, with 11 bases separating them. The length of the CDR3 is 16 residues. Germline V gene sequence: CDR1 MNHNY, CDR2 SVGAGI (reference sequence). CDR3 loop: CASSYRDSLAKNIQYF. CDR3 sequence (DNA): TGTGCCAGCAGTTACCGGGACTCTCTAGCCAAAAACATTCAGTACTTC.